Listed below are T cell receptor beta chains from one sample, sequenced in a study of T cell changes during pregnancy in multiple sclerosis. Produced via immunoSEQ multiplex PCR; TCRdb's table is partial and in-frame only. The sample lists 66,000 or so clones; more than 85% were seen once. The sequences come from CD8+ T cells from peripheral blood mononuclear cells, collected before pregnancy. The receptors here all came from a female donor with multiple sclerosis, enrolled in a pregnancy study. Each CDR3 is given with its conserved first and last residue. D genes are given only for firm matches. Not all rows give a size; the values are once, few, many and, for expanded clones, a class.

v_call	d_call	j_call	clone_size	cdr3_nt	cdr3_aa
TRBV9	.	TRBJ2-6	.	TGTGCCAGCAGCGTGAGCGGCTCTGGGGCCAACGTCCTGACTTTC	CASSVSGSGANVLTF
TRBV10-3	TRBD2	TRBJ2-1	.	TGTGCCATCAGGGATAGCGGGGGAGGGAACTACAATGAGCAGTTCTTC	CAIRDSGGGNYNEQFF
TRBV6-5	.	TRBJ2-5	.	TGTGCCAGCAGTTACTCTAGGCCCCGGGTAGAGACCCAGTACTTC	CASSYSRPRVETQYF
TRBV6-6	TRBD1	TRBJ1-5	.	TGTGCCAGCAGTTACTCGGAGGGGGCAATCAATCAGCCCCAGCATTTT	CASSYSEGAINQPQHF
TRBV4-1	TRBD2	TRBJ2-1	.	TGCGCCAGCAGCCAGGAACCCCCTGGTAGCGGGGGGGATGAGCAGTTCTTC	CASSQEPPGSGGDEQFF
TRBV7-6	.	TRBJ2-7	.	TGTGCCAGCAGCTCGGACATCTCCTACGAGCAGTACTTC	CASSSDISYEQYF
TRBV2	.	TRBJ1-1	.	TGTGCCAGCTCCGGTCCGCTACGGCGGAAAGACACTGAAGCTTTCTTT	CASSGPLRRKDTEAFF
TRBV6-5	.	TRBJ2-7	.	TGTGCCAGAATACCAGGAGGAGAAGGTAGCGAGCAGTACTTC	CARIPGGEGSEQYF
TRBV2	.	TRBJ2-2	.	TGTGCCAGCAGTGACTCCAAGCACAGAAACACCGGGGAGCTGTTTTTT	CASSDSKHRNTGELFF
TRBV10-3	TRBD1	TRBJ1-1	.	TGTGCCATCAGTGAGCAGACAGGGGACGGTGAAGCTTTCTTT	CAISEQTGDGEAFF
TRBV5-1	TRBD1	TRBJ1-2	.	TGCGCCAGCAGAGAGACAGGGGGCGCCTATGGCTACACCTTC	CASRETGGAYGYTF
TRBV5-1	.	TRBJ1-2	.	TGCGCCAGCAGCTTCACAGGGCTAGATGGCTACACCTTC	CASSFTGLDGYTF
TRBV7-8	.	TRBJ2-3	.	TGTGCCAGCAGCCCCGGGCCGGGGGTCACAGATACGCAGTATTTT	CASSPGPGVTDTQYF
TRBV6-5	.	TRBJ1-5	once	TGTGCCAGCAGTCCCCTTATCAGCGGCCAGCCCCAGCATTTT	CASSPLISGQPQHF
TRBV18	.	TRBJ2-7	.	TGTGCCAGCTCACCGACCGACAGGGAGGCCTACGAGCAGTACTTC	CASSPTDREAYEQYF
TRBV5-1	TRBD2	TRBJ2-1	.	TGCGCCAGCAGCTTGGTGAGCGGGGAATACAATGAGCAGTTCTTC	CASSLVSGEYNEQFF
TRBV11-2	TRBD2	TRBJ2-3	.	TGTGCCAGCCTAGCGGGGGCAGATACGCAGTATTTT	CASLAGADTQYF
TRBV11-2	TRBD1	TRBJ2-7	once	TGTGCCAGCAGCTTTGGGCAGGGGGAAATCTACGAGCAGTACTTC	CASSFGQGEIYEQYF
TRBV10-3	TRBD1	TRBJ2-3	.	TGTGCCATCAGTGGCTTGACAGGGGTTCGAGATACGCAGTATTTT	CAISGLTGVRDTQYF
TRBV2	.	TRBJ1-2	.	TGTGCCAGCAGTGGGGTCGGGGACACTGCTAACTATGGCTACACCTTC	CASSGVGDTANYGYTF
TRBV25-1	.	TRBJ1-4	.	TGTGCCAGCAGTGAAGGGGCAGGCAGGGAAAAACTGTTTTTT	CASSEGAGREKLFF
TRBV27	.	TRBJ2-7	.	TGTGCCAGCAGTTTACAGCCAACAGGTGCAGGGTCCTACGAGCAGTACTTC	CASSLQPTGAGSYEQYF
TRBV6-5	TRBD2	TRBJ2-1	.	TGTGCCAGCGCGGGACTAGCGGGGTGGAATGAGCAGTTCTTC	CASAGLAGWNEQFF
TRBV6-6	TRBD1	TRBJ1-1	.	TGTGCCAGCAGTTACGGGCAGGGGGTTACTGAAGCTTTCTTT	CASSYGQGVTEAFF
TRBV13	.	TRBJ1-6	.	TGTGCCAGCAGCTTCGGGGGTTCACCCCTCCACTTT	CASSFGGSPLHF
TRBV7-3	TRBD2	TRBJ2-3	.	TGTGCCAGCAGCCCGGCAATTATAGCGGGGGGCACAGATACGCAGTATTTT	CASSPAIIAGGTDTQYF
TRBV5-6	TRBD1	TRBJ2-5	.	TGTGCCAGCTCATCACCCGGGACAGGGCTCGAGACCCAGTACTTC	CASSSPGTGLETQYF
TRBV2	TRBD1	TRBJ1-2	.	TGTGCCAGACAGGGGGCCTATGGCTACACCTTC	CARQGAYGYTF
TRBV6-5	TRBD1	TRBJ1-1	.	TGTGCCAGCAGTTTCCAGGGGGCGGTGAACACTGAAGCTTTCTTT	CASSFQGAVNTEAFF
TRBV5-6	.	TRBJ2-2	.	TGTGCCAGCAGCCCGGGGGACACCGGGGAGCTGTTTTTT	CASSPGDTGELFF
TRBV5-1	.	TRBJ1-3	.	TGCGCCAGCAGCTTACCTGAAACAGGGAGCTCTGGAAACACCATATATTTT	CASSLPETGSSGNTIYF
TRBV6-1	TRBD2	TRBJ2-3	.	TGTGCCAGCAGTGAATTTAGCGGGGGGCCAGATACGCAGTATTTT	CASSEFSGGPDTQYF
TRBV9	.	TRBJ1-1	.	TGTGCCAGCAGCGTAGGAGGATTTACTGAAGCTTTCTTT	CASSVGGFTEAFF
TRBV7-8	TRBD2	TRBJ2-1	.	TGTGCCAGCAGCTTATTTGTTAGCGGGGGGGCAAATGAGCAGTTCTTC	CASSLFVSGGANEQFF
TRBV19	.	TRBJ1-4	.	TGTGCCAGTAGTATGACAGGCGTTAATGAAAAACTGTTTTTT	CASSMTGVNEKLFF
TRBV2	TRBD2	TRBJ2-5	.	TGTGCCAGCAGTGGTGGGACTAGCGGGGGTTGGGAGACCCAGTACTTC	CASSGGTSGGWETQYF
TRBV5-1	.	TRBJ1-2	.	TGCGCCAGCAGAGGGGATCAGCAGGGCTACACCTTC	CASRGDQQGYTF
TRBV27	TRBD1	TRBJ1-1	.	TGTGCCAGCAGTTTTGGGACAGGAAACACTGAAGCTTTCTTT	CASSFGTGNTEAFF
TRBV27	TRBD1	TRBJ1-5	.	TGTGCCAGCAGTGCTGTTAACGGGGGACAGGTCAATCAGCCCCAGCATTTT	CASSAVNGGQVNQPQHF
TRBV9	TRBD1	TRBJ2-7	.	TGTGCCAGCAGCGCAGGGGACAGGAATTACGAGCAGTACTTC	CASSAGDRNYEQYF
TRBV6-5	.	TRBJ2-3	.	TGTGCCAGCAGTACCGAGGCCGCAGATACGCAGTATTTT	CASSTEAADTQYF
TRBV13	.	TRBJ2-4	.	TGTGCCAGCAGCTTAGGAACCGGGACTCCCAAAAACATTCAGTACTTC	CASSLGTGTPKNIQYF
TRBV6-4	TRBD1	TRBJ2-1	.	TGTGCCAGCAGTGAAGGGACAGGAAGCAATGAGCAGTTCTTC	CASSEGTGSNEQFF
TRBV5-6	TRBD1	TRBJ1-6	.	TGTGCCAGCAGCTTAAGCGACAGGGTCGGTTCACCCCTCCACTTT	CASSLSDRVGSPLHF
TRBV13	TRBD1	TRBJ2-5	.	TGTGCCAGCAGCCCACGGCAGGGGGACAAAGAGACCCAGTACTTC	CASSPRQGDKETQYF
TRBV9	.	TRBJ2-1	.	TGTGCCAGCAGCGACCCGACGGACGGGAGCTCCTACAATGAGCAGTTCTTC	CASSDPTDGSSYNEQFF
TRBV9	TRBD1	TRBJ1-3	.	TGTGCCAGCAGCGGTGGACAGGTGGACACTGGAAACACCATATATTTT	CASSGGQVDTGNTIYF
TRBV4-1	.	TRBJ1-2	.	TGCGCCAGCAGCCACCAAGGGCCGGGGGATGGCTACACCTTC	CASSHQGPGDGYTF
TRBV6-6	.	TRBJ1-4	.	TGTGCCAGCAGCCTGACTCCGACAAAACTGTTTTTT	CASSLTPTKLFF
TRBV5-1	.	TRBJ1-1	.	TGCGCCAGCAGCTTGGATCGGGGGGTGAACACTGAAGCTTTCTTT	CASSLDRGVNTEAFF
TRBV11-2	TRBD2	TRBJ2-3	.	TGTGCCAGCAGCTTAGGTAGCGGGGGGGTAGATACGCAGTATTTT	CASSLGSGGVDTQYF
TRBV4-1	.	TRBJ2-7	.	TGCGCCAGCAGCCAAACTAGTTCAGGAACCTACGAGCAGTACTTC	CASSQTSSGTYEQYF
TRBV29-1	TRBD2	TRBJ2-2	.	TGCAGCGTTATAGCGGGGGGGAGGACCGGGGAGCTGTTTTTT	CSVIAGGRTGELFF
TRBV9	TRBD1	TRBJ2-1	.	TGTGCCAGCAAGAAAGGGACAGGGATCCCCCATGAGCAGTTCTTC	CASKKGTGIPHEQFF
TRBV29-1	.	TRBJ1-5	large	TGCAGCGTCGTTGACAGCCCCGTTAGCAATCAGCCCCAGCATTTT	CSVVDSPVSNQPQHF
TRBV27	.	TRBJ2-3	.	TGTGCCAGCAGTTTATCGACAGGCCCCAGGACAGATACGCAGTATTTT	CASSLSTGPRTDTQYF
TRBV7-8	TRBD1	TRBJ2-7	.	TGTGCCAGCAGCGAGACAGGGATACTTACCTACGAGCAGTACTTC	CASSETGILTYEQYF
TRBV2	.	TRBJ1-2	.	TGTGCCGCATCACTGAACTATGGCTACACCTTC	CAASLNYGYTF
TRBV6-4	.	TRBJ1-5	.	TGTGCCAGCAGTGCCAGGGCGGCTCAGCCCCAGCATTTT	CASSARAAQPQHF